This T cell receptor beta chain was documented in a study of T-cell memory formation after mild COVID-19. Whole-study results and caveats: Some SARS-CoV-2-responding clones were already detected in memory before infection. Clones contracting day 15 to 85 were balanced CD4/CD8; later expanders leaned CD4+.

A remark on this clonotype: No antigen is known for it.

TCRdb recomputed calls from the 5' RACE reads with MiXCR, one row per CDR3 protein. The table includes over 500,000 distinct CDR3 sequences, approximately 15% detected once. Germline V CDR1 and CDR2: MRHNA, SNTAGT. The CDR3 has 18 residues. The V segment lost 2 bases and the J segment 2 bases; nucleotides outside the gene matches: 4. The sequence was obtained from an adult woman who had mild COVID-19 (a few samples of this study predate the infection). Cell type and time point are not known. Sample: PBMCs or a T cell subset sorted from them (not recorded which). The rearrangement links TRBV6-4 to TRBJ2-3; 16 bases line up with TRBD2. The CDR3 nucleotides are TGTGCCAGCAGTGACGGGACTAGCGGGGGGGCCTTCACAGATACGCAGTATTTT. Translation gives CASSDGTSGGAFTDTQYF.